This record covers a single TCR beta chain. Its specificity is unknown. This specimen comes from a study of cytomegalovirus exposure and HLA in healthy donors. Study findings and constraints: An analysis that was carried out later associated 15,000 to 20,000 TCR beta sequences with HLA alleles at 0.05 false discovery rate. For most TCR beta V segments, an earlier analysis put the productive rate at about 87% or about 30% of the time. Analyzed later, most CMV-associated TCR beta chains appeared HLA-restricted.

In the PCR, 60 Vbeta and 13 Jbeta primers were used. In the original analysis: Among the unique TCR beta chains that a later analysis counted, some 73 million in all, roughly 11 million were shared. Only in-frame clones appear in the TCRdb table, and some are missing; sequencing was by immunoSEQ multiplex PCR. That table is the source of V, J and clone size, and D and trimming were worked out from the DNA. Its listing shows approximately 38,000 clones. Sequenced material: PBMCs. The TCR comes from a man younger than 45 in good health and CMV-seronegative.

CDR3 sequence (DNA): TGTGCCAGCAGCTTGGTTAGGGCAGGGAAAGACGAAAAACTGTTTTTT. Its translation: CASSLVRAGKDEKLFF. The J gene is TRBJ1-4, the V gene TRBV5-6, with a weak D call TRBD1 (5 bases). CDR3 size: 16 residues. Germline assignment: CDR1 SGHDT and CDR2 YYEEEE. V lost 0 bases, J lost 8 bases, and 17 bases lay in between.